The 27 T cell receptor beta chains listed next were all sequenced from one sample in a study of Graves' ophthalmopathy and Graves' hyperthyroidism (dated by TCRdb to between 2017 and 2018). The reads were generated on an Illumina HiSeq 2000. For repertoire sequencing, the TCR beta CDR3 regions were amplified from RNA transcripts. The first round was an RT-PCR using HTBI primers with the Qiagen OneStep RT-PCR kit, and this first round was followed by a second-round multiplex PCR, then size selection and purification. Using fastp trimming at Q25 and MiXCR clonotype assembly, TCRdb reanalyzed the public sequencing data and kept in-frame beta chains. Each entry is one CDR3 protein sequence, shown with its most common DNA and genes. Across this sample there are about 640,000 distinct CDR3 sequences, with roughly two fifths seen only once. Over 2.5% of the sample goes to the ten largest clones. Sequencing was done on a sample of peripheral blood. These receptors were taken from an adult man with Graves' ophthalmopathy.

The genes are TRBV10-3 and TRBJ2-2, with D perhaps TRBD1 (6 bases). CDR3 length: 18 residues. Germline V gives CDR1 ENHRY, CDR2 SYGVKD. The V end lost 0 bases, the J end lost 0 bases, and 14 bases lay between the germline ends. The CDR3 region is CAISESLDAGANTGELFF. In DNA, the CDR3 is TGTGCCATCAGTGAGTCGCTCGACGCAGGGGCGAACACCGGGGAGCTGTTTTTT.

This rearrangement joins TRBV2 to TRBJ2-1; 9 nucleotides agree with TRBD1. The V segment lost 4 bases and the J segment 3 bases; nucleotides outside the gene matches: 7. CDR1 is SNHLY, CDR2 FYNNEI, per germline. The CDR3 is 16 residues long. CDR3 nucleotide sequence: TGTGCCAGCAGTGGGGGCGGGACAGGGATCTACAATGAGCAGTTCTTC. Translated, it gives CASSGGGTGIYNEQFF.

This clonotype was found many times. This chain uses TRBV2 with TRBJ1-6, with unresolved D. The CDR3 has 16 residues. Germline-derived CDR1 and CDR2 are SNHLY and FYNNEI. Deletions cut 3 bases from V and 0 bases from J, with 9 bases between. CDR3 bases: TGTGCCAGCAGTGACCTTTCCAGCTCCTATAATTCACCCCTCCACTTT. Encoded protein: CASSDLSSSYNSPLHF.

This clonotype showed up many times. V gene TRBV14 combines with J gene TRBJ2-5; tentative D call: TRBD2 (5 bases). Per the germline V gene, CDR1 is SGHDN and CDR2 is FVKESK. The CDR3 has 13 amino acids. Trimming took 1 base from V and 5 from J, leaving 8 bases between them. Here the CDR3 reads CASSQGGPETQYF. The CDR3 region has the DNA TGTGCCAGCAGCCAAGGAGGGCCCGAGACCCAGTACTTC.

This clonotype was detected only a few times. The V gene is TRBV2, the J gene TRBJ2-7; D may be TRBD1 (9 bases). The CDR3 is 14 residues long. CDR1 and CDR2 from the germline V gene are SNHLY and FYNNEI. V lost 5 bases, J lost 5 bases, and 16 bases lay in between. The CDR3 is CASSFGGDRDEQYF. CDR3 sequence (DNA): TGTGCCAGCAGTTTCGGGGGGGACAGGGACGAGCAGTACTTC.

This clonotype was found a few times. The chain recombines TRBV7-9 with TRBJ2-7; 13 bases agree with TRBD2. The CDR3 has 18 amino acids. Germline values: CDR1 SEHNR, CDR2 FQNEAQ (reference sequence). V was clipped by 5 bases and J by 5 bases; unmatched bases: 15. This CDR3 is CASSGGEGTSGKRHEQYF. DNA for the CDR3: TGTGCCAGCAGCGGGGGGGAAGGGACTAGCGGGAAGAGACACGAGCAGTACTTC.

The chain links TRBV12-3 or TRBV12-4 to TRBJ2-5; D call uncertain. Trimming took off 3 bases at V and 5 bases at J, with 13 bases between the two ends. The CDR3 sequence is 14 residues long. The CDR3 DNA follows: TGTGCCAGCAGTTTCTCTCTTAATCTGGAGACCCAGTACTTC. It specifies CASSFSLNLETQYF.

This clonotype was recorded many times. J is TRBJ2-7 and V is TRBV7-9, with D perhaps given as TRBD1 or TRBD2 (5 bases each). The germline gives CDR1 SEHNR, CDR2 FQNEAQ (reference sequence). The CDR3 extends over 15 amino acids. Trimming stripped 5 bases from V and 2 bases from J, with 16 bases between. The CDR3 region is CASSQTGRTTYEQYF. Here the CDR3 DNA reads TGTGCCAGCAGCCAAACGGGACGAACCACCTACGAGCAGTACTTC.

This chain links TRBV29-1 with TRBJ1-1; a possible D gene is TRBD1 (6 bases). Trimming took 6 bases from V and 4 from J, leaving 15 bases between them. Germline V gene data show CDR1 as SQVTM and CDR2 as ANQGSEA. This CDR3 spans 13 amino acids. The CDR3 DNA follows: TGCAGCGTCTCAGGGGCTGGGGCCACTGAAGCTTTCTTT. Translated: CSVSGAGATEAFF.

The chain joins TRBV29-1 to TRBJ1-2; unclear D gene. The CDR3 totals 11 residues. The ends were cut back, 4 bases at V and 5 bases at J, with 8 bases in the middle. Germline V gene data show CDR1 as SQVTM and CDR2 as ANQGSEA. The CDR3 coding sequence is TGCAGCGTTGGAGGCGGGTATGGCTACACCTTC. Its translation: CSVGGGYGYTF.

This clonotype was detected only a few times. J is TRBJ1-4 and V is TRBV2; TRBD1 matches 7 bases. Germline V gives CDR1 SNHLY, CDR2 FYNNEI. V shed 6 bases, J shed 8 bases, and the junction held 21 bases outside the gene matches. CDR3 length: 18 residues. The CDR3 loop reads CASSDLQGKGGKGEKLFF. In DNA, the CDR3 is TGTGCCAGCAGCGATCTACAGGGGAAAGGAGGAAAAGGGGAAAAACTGTTTTTT.

On this clonotype itself: One end of the junction fails to match germline, which may point to a read error. The rearrangement uses TRBV7-9 and TRBJ2-5; D uncertain. The germline gives CDR1 SEHNR, CDR2 FQNEAQ (reference sequence). The CDR3 covers 14 residues. The CDR3 loop reads CANSLMGANESQYF. The CDR3 nucleotides are TGTGCCAACAGCTTAATGGGTGCGAACGAGAGCCAGTACTTC.

The chain carries TRBV30 and TRBJ2-2, with 7 positions matching TRBD1. The length of the CDR3 is 13 residues. Germline V gives CDR1 GTSNPN, CDR2 SVGIG (reference sequence). After removal of 4 bases from V and 4 bases from J, the junction contained 3 bases not matched to a gene. The CDR3: CAWTGTVTGELFF. The DNA of the CDR3 is TGTGCCTGGACCGGGACAGTCACCGGGGAGCTGTTTTTT.

This clonotype was counted between two and nine times. This chain links TRBV12-3 or TRBV12-4 with TRBJ2-7; D unclear. The length of the CDR3 is 11 residues. V dropped 3 bases and J dropped 6 bases, with 6 bases sitting between them. CDR3 amino acids: CASSFGFEQYF. The CDR3 region has the DNA TGTGCCAGCAGTTTTGGGTTCGAGCAGTACTTC.

In this sample, this clonotype turned up many times. V gene TRBV7-9 combines with J gene TRBJ2-5; maybe TRBD1 (6 bases). Trimming took 1 base from V and 2 from J, leaving 11 bases between them. The CDR3 sequence is 15 residues long. CDR1 SEHNR and CDR2 FQNEAQ come from the germline V gene (reference sequence). CDR3 sequence reads: CASSLGQGLQETQYF. CDR3 in DNA: TGTGCCAGCAGCTTAGGCCAGGGGCTACAAGAGACCCAGTACTTC.

In its sample, this clonotype was seen many times. The V and J genes are TRBV6-5 and TRBJ1-4; the D gene is possibly TRBD1 (5 bases). Trimming took off 8 bases at V and 5 bases at J, with 18 bases between the two ends. This CDR3 contains 15 residues. Germline loops: CDR1 MNHEY, CDR2 SVGAGI. CDR3 sequence (DNA): TGTGCCAGCGGACCGGGACCGCGGTCCAATGAAAAACTGTTTTTT. Residues: CASGPGPRSNEKLFF.

At least ten counts were recorded for this clonotype. The chain employs TRBV12-3 or TRBV12-4 and TRBJ1-3; no firm D call. This CDR3 contains 13 residues. Trimming took off 6 bases at V and 0 bases at J, with 6 bases between the two ends. The DNA for the CDR3 is TGTGCCAGCAGGGCCCACTCTGGAAACACCATATATTTT. It codes for CASRAHSGNTIYF.

V and J are TRBV25-1 and TRBJ1-6; 8 bases align to TRBD1. J gave up 5 bases and V 6 bases, and 6 bases lay outside the gene matches. This CDR3 contains 15 residues. The germline V gene has CDR1 MGHDK and CDR2 SYGVNS. CDR3 in amino acids: CASSRGQGNNSPLHF. The CDR3 nucleotides read TGTGCCAGCAGCAGGGGGCAGGGGAATAATTCACCCCTCCACTTT.

This clonotype was seen ten or more times. The chain couples TRBV29-1 to TRBJ1-1; D may be TRBD1 (6 bases). Trimming took 2 bases from V and 2 from J, leaving 15 bases between them. CDR1 and CDR2 from the germline V gene are SQVTM and ANQGSEA. The CDR3 covers 15 residues. The chain's CDR3 is CSVEIPAGENTEAFF. The CDR3 coding sequence is TGCAGCGTTGAAATTCCGGCAGGGGAAAACACTGAAGCTTTCTTT. The whole variable domain, remainder taken from reference TRBV29-1 and TRBJ1-1, is SAVISQKPSRDICQRGTSLTIQCQVDSQVTMMFWYRQQPGQSLTLIATANQGSEATYESGFVIDKFPISRPNLTFSTLTVSNMSPEDSSIYLCSVEIPAGENTEAFFGQGTRLTVV.

The CDR3 DNA follows: TGTGCCAGCAGCGAAGGGACAGGGAATTATAATTCACCCCTCCACTTT. It encodes CASSEGTGNYNSPLHF. The chain recombines TRBV7-2 with TRBJ1-6, with TRBD1 matching 9 bases. The CDR3 is made up of 16 amino acids. CDR1 SGHTA and CDR2 FQGNSA come from the germline V gene. After removal of 5 bases from V and 4 bases from J, the junction contained 6 bases not matched to a gene.

Many counts were recorded for this clonotype. This chain uses TRBV5-1 with TRBJ1-4, with 12 positions matching TRBD1. Per germline, CDR1 SGHRS and CDR2 YFSETQ. This CDR3 comprises 14 residues. Trimming at V came to 2 bases and at J to 11 bases, leaving 4 bases not matched to a gene. The CDR3 protein is CASSFGTGGEKLFF. CDR3 DNA sequence: TGCGCCAGCAGCTTCGGGACAGGGGGCGAGAAACTGTTTTTT.

This clonotype was counted a few times. J is TRBJ2-6 and V is TRBV2, with D possibly TRBD2 on 5 matching bases. The CDR3 consists of 15 residues. Germline V CDR1 and CDR2: SNHLY, FYNNEI. V shed 6 bases and J shed 2 bases, with 11 bases lying between them. For the CDR3, the DNA is TGTGCCAGCAGCCAACACGGGGCTGGGGCCAACGTCCTGACTTTC. It yields the protein CASSQHGAGANVLTF.

V is TRBV19 and J is TRBJ2-5; 13 positions match TRBD2. Germline V gene data show CDR1 as LNHDA and CDR2 as SQIVND (reference sequence). There are 18 residues in the CDR3. V shed 4 bases, J shed 0 bases, and the junction held 8 bases outside the gene matches. The CDR3 loop is CASSTSTSGGPNQETQYF. The CDR3 DNA reads as TGTGCCAGTAGTACCTCGACTAGCGGGGGGCCGAACCAAGAGACCCAGTACTTC.

Remarks on this clonotype: Sequence at one end of the junction differs from germline and may be a read error. The J gene is TRBJ2-6, the V gene TRBV29-1; D uncertain. Germline CDR1 is SQVTM and CDR2 is ANQGSEA. The CDR3 contains 13 residues. The DNA for the CDR3 is TGCAGCGTTGAAGACTCTGAGGCCAACGTCCTGACTTTC. It encodes CSVEDSEANVLTF.

This clonotype was seen ten or more times. The chain recombines TRBV13 with TRBJ1-2; TRBD1 might be the D (5 bases). Trimming stripped 2 bases from V and 3 bases from J, with 10 bases between. The CDR3 has 14 amino acids. CDR1 and CDR2 from the germline V gene are PRHDT and FYEKMQ (reference sequence). The CDR3 DNA reads TGTGCCAGCAGCTTAAAGGGGCCGCACTATGGCTACACCTTC. Amino acids: CASSLKGPHYGYTF.

This clonotype was recorded at least ten times. The chain uses TRBV7-8 and TRBJ2-7, with 9 nucleotides matching TRBD1. The CDR3 consists of 14 residues. Germline lookup yields CDR1 SGHVS and CDR2 FQNEAQ. The V gene end was trimmed by 4 bases and the J gene end by 3 bases; junction bases not matched to a gene: 4. The CDR3 sequence: CASSYGTGYYEQYF. As DNA, the CDR3 is TGTGCCAGCAGCTACGGGACAGGGTACTACGAGCAGTACTTC.

The sample holds many counts of this clonotype. V and J are TRBV19 and TRBJ2-6; 9 nucleotides agree with TRBD1. This CDR3 comprises 17 residues. Losses at the gene ends were 4 bases for V and 1 base for J; bases not matched to a gene: 5. The germline V gene has CDR1 LNHDA and CDR2 SQIVND (reference sequence). CDR3 nucleotide sequence: TGTGCCAGTAGTACCGACAGGGGGACTTCTGGGGCCAACGTCCTGACTTTC. The encoded protein is CASSTDRGTSGANVLTF. Full variable domain (rest looked up from reference TRBV19 and TRBJ2-6): DGGITQSPKYLFRKEGQNVTLSCEQNLNHDAMYWYRQDPGQGLRLIYYSQIVNDFQKGDIAEGYSVSREKKESFPLTVTSAQKNPTAFYLCASSTDRGTSGANVLTFGAGSRLTVL.